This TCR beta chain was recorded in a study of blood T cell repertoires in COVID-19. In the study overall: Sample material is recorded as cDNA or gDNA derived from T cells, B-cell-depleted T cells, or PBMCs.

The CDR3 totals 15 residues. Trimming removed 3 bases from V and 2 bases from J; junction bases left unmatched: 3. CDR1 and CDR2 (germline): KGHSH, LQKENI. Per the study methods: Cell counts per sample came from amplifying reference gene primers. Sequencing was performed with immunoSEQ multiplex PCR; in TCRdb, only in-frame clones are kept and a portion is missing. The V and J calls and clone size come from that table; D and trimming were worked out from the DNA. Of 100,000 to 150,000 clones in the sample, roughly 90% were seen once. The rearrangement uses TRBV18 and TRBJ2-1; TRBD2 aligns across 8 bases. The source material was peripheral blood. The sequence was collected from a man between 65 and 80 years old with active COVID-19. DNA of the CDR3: TGTGCCAGCTCACCCCGGACTAGCACCTACAATGAGCAGTTCTTC. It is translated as CASSPRTSTYNEQFF.